Below, 14 T cell receptor beta chains from the same sample are listed, as sequenced in a study of regulatory and conventional T cells in RAG deficiency. Using immunoSEQ multiplex PCR, the repertoire was profiled, and TCRdb retains in-frame clones only, with some absent. The sample shows fewer than 20,000 clones, approximately 86% of them seen only once. Genomic DNA came from blood regulatory T cells gated CD4+ CD25-high CD127-low. This same sample was also taken into another study, of regulatory T cells. That paper adds: Amplification used 52 TRBV primers and 13 TRBJ primers.

The specimen was Tregs sorted from blood. The source is a human donor in good health.

In this sample, this clone turned up once. The V and J genes are TRBV30 and TRBJ2-1, with a possible D match to TRBD2 (5 bases). Germline assignment: CDR1 GTSNPN and CDR2 SVGIG (reference sequence). The CDR3 totals 12 residues. The V and J ends lost 2 bases and 5 bases respectively, with 7 bases between them. CDR3 sequence (DNA): TGTGCCTGGAGTCGGGATAACAATGAGCAGTTCTTC. It codes for CAWSRDNNEQFF.

The chain employs TRBV7-2 and TRBJ2-1; 11 bases fit TRBD2. The CDR3 has 15 amino acids. Looked up from germline, CDR1 is SGHTA and CDR2 is FQGNSA. The J segment lost 7 bases and the V segment lost 6 bases, leaving 8 bases of the junction unmatched. CDR3: CASRFTSGRFNEQFF. The CDR3 bases are TGTGCCAGCAGATTCACTAGCGGGAGATTTAATGAGCAGTTCTTC.

The rearrangement joins TRBV5-1 to TRBJ2-1; no reliable D call. V was trimmed by 3 bases and J by 5 bases, leaving 3 bases between them. Germline CDR1 reads SGHRS; CDR2 reads YFSETQ. CDR3 length: 11 residues. CDR3 protein: CASSWNNEQFF. The CDR3 coding sequence is TGCGCCAGCAGCTGGAACAATGAGCAGTTCTTC.

This rearrangement joins TRBV6-1 to TRBJ1-5; perhaps TRBD1 as D (5 bases). This CDR3 has 12 residues. Germline assignment: CDR1 MNHNS and CDR2 SASEGT. V lost 6 bases, J lost 6 bases, and 9 bases lay in between. Here the CDR3 DNA reads TGTGCCAGCAGGAGGGGTAGTCAGCCCCAGCATTTT. Amino acid sequence: CASRRGSQPQHF.

This sequence joins TRBV9 and TRBJ2-7; D ambiguous. The CDR3 spans 15 residues. V was cut by 2 bases and J by 2 bases, with 14 bases left in between. Germline assignment: CDR1 SGDLS and CDR2 YYNGEE. In DNA form, the CDR3 reads TGTGCCAGCAGCGTTCCCTCTTTGGATGCCTACGAGCAGTACTTC. Protein sequence: CASSVPSLDAYEQYF.

The rearrangement links TRBV15 to TRBJ1-5; 8 nucleotides match TRBD1. The CDR3 loop spans 15 amino acids. Germline CDR1 reads LNHNV; CDR2 reads YYDKDF (reference sequence). V lost 1 base and J lost 3; bases outside the gene matches: 2. The CDR3 sequence is CATSRADRDNQPQHF. The CDR3 DNA reads as TGTGCCACCAGCAGAGCGGACAGGGACAATCAGCCCCAGCATTTT.

This clone was seen a single time. V and J are TRBV7-9 and TRBJ1-3; D perhaps matches TRBD1 (5 bases). The CDR3 sequence is 14 residues long. The V gene's germline CDR1 is SEHNR and CDR2 FQNEAQ (reference sequence). Trimming removed 10 bases from V and 2 bases from J, with 15 bases in between. CDR3 sequence reads: CATDRARAGNTIYF. CDR3 in DNA: TGTGCCACAGACCGGGCCAGGGCTGGAAACACCATATATTTT.

This rearrangement joins TRBV9 to TRBJ1-6; 8 bases match TRBD1. Germline lookup yields CDR1 SGDLS and CDR2 YYNGEE. The CDR3 is 15 residues long. The V segment lost 1 base and the J segment 9 bases; nucleotides outside the gene matches: 6. CDR3 nucleotides: TGTGCCAGCAGCGTAACTCAGGGGGCGCTTTCACCCCTCCACTTT. It is translated as CASSVTQGALSPLHF.

The chain has TRBV2 and TRBJ1-1; possibly TRBD1 for D (6 bases). Trimming left V 10 bases short and J 4 bases short, with 19 bases between. Germline CDR1 and CDR2: SNHLY and FYNNEI. The CDR3 spans 14 residues. CDR3 DNA sequence: TGTGCCAACAGGCCGGCAGGGGTGGGCACTGAAGCTTTCTTT. Its protein is CANRPAGVGTEAFF.

The chain recombines TRBV6-5 with TRBJ1-6, with no clear D. This CDR3 spans 14 amino acids. V was shortened by 0 bases and J by 8 bases, with 8 bases between the two germline ends. Germline V gene sequence: CDR1 MNHEY, CDR2 SVGAGI. As DNA, the CDR3 is TGTGCCAGCAGTTACTCGACACGGGATTCACCCCTCCACTTT. It codes for CASSYSTRDSPLHF.

The genes are TRBV9 and TRBJ2-7; 11 nucleotides align to TRBD2. With V trimmed by 3 bases and J by 4 bases, 9 bases remained unmatched. Per germline, CDR1 SGDLS and CDR2 YYNGEE. This CDR3 is 16 amino acids long. The CDR3 is CASSEGTSGRIYEQYF. DNA for the CDR3: TGTGCCAGCAGCGAGGGGACTAGCGGACGAATTTACGAGCAGTACTTC.

The chain couples TRBV27 to TRBJ2-2; 12 bases map to TRBD2. The germline CDR1 and CDR2 sequences are MNHEY and SMNVEV (reference sequence). The CDR3 extends over 16 amino acids. The V and J ends lost 5 bases and 2 bases, in that order; junction bases with no gene match: 3. The CDR3 DNA reads TGTGCCAGCAGTCCGGGACTAGCGGGTAACACCGGGGAGCTGTTTTTT. Its translation is CASSPGLAGNTGELFF.

V is TRBV19 and J is TRBJ2-2, with D unresolved. V gave up 3 bases and J gave up 2 bases, with 7 bases separating them. The CDR3 is 14 residues long. Germline loops: CDR1 LNHDA, CDR2 SQIVND (reference sequence). In DNA, the CDR3 is TGTGCCAGTAGTATTTTGGAAAACACCGGGGAGCTGTTTTTT. Amino acid sequence: CASSILENTGELFF.

This chain joins TRBV28 and TRBJ1-2; 10 nucleotides match TRBD1. The trim removed 5 bases at V and 5 bases at J, leaving 11 bases unmatched. This CDR3 comprises 16 residues. CDR1 MDHEN and CDR2 SYDVKM come from the germline V gene. The DNA for the CDR3 is TGTGCCAGCAGTGATTTAGGGACAGGGGTTAGGTATGGCTACACCTTC. Protein sequence: CASSDLGTGVRYGYTF.